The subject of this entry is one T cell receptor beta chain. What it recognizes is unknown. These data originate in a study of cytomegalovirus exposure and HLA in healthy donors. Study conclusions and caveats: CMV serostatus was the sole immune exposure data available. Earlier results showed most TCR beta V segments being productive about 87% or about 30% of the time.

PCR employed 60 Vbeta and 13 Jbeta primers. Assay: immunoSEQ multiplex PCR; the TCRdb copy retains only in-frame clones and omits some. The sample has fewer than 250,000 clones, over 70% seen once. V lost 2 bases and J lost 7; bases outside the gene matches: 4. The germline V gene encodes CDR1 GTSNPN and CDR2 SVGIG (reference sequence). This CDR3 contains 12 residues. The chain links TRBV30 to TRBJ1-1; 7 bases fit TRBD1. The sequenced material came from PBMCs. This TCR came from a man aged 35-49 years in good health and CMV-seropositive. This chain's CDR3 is CAWSPGQYEAFF. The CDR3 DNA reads TGTGCCTGGAGTCCGGGACAGTATGAAGCTTTCTTT.